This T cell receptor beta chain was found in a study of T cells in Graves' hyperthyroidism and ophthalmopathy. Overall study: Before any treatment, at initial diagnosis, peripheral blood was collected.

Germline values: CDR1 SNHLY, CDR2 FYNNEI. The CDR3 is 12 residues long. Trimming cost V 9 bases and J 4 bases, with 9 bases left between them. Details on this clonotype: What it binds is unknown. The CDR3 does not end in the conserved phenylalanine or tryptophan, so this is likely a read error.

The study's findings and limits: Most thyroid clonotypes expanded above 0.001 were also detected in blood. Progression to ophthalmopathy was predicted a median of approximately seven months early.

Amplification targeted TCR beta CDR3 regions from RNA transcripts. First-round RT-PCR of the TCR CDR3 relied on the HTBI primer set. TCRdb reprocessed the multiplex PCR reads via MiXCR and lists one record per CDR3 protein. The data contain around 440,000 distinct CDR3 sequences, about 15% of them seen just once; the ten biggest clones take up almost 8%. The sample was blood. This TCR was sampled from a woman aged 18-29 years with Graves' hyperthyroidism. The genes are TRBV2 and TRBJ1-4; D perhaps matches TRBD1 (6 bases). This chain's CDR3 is CASQGINEKLFS. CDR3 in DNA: TGTGCCAGTCAGGGGATTAATGAAAAACTGTTTTCT.